Listed below are T cell receptor beta chains from one sample, sequenced in a study of identical twins. MiXCR was run by TCRdb on the 5' RACE reads, yielding one entry per CDR3 protein. The data contain 750,000 to 950,000 distinct CDR3 sequences, 12% of them singletons. The sample also formed part of further work on yellow fever vaccine responses in identical twins.

The sample consisted of PBMCs. The receptors originated from a woman under 30 in good health. Both conserved end residues are part of each CDR3. A D gene is named only where the DNA matches it firmly. Expanded clones get a size class; other rows say once, few or many, or leave the size out.

clone_size d_call j_call v_call cdr3_aa cdr3_nt
NA NA TRBJ2-1 TRBV7-9 CASSIDLYNEQFF TGTGCCAGCAGCATCGACCTATACAATGAGCAGTTCTTC
few TRBD1 TRBJ1-5 TRBV12-3/TRBV12-4 CASSRDRWNQPQHF TGTGCCAGCAGCAGGGACAGGTGGAATCAGCCCCAGCATTTT
NA NA TRBJ1-1 TRBV13 CASSSRLYTEAFF TGTGCCAGCAGCTCCCGGCTATACACTGAAGCTTTCTTT
few NA TRBJ2-3 TRBV11-3 CASSFPGLNTDTQYF TGTGCCAGCAGCTTCCCGGGACTCAACACAGATACGCAGTATTTT
NA NA TRBJ1-1 TRBV29-1 CSVDLGARGEAFF TGCAGCGTTGATCTGGGGGCGCGGGGAGAAGCTTTCTTT
few NA TRBJ2-1 TRBV6-8 CASRSSVDEQFF TGTGCCAGCAGATCTAGTGTGGATGAGCAGTTCTTC
NA NA TRBJ2-7 TRBV5-1 CASSQQRSDSKQYF TGCGCCAGCAGTCAACAGCGATCTGATTCCAAGCAGTACTTC
few NA TRBJ2-2 TRBV7-9 CASSPTETGELFF TGTGCCAGCAGCCCGACGGAGACCGGGGAGCTGTTTTTT
NA NA TRBJ2-1 TRBV2 CASSLRAGYSYNEQFF TGTGCCAGCAGCCTAAGAGCGGGTTACTCCTACAATGAGCAGTTCTTC
few TRBD2 TRBJ2-7 TRBV11-2 CASSAGRSSYEQYF TGTGCCAGCAGCGCCGGGAGGAGCTCCTACGAGCAGTACTTC
many TRBD2 TRBJ2-1 TRBV4-1 CASSHPLAGGPNEQFF TGCGCCAGCAGCCACCCACTAGCGGGAGGGCCCAATGAGCAGTTCTTC
few TRBD2 TRBJ2-3 TRBV6-1 CASSTLAGGPRTQYF TGTGCCAGCAGCACCCTAGCGGGAGGGCCGAGGACGCAGTATTTT
few NA TRBJ2-1 TRBV4-2 CASSQDLGDISSYNEQFF TGTGCCAGCAGCCAAGACCTCGGGGACATTTCCTCCTACAATGAGCAGTTCTTC
few TRBD1 TRBJ2-2 TRBV15 CATSRDPGTGFAGELFF TGTGCCACCAGCAGAGATCCGGGGACAGGGTTCGCCGGGGAGCTGTTTTTT
NA NA TRBJ2-2 TRBV29-1 CSGGWGPGELFF TGCAGCGGGGGTTGGGGTCCCGGGGAGCTGTTTTTT
few NA TRBJ1-1 TRBV24-1 CATRAFMNTEAFF TGTGCCACCCGGGCCTTCATGAACACTGAAGCTTTCTTT
few TRBD1 TRBJ2-6 TRBV12-3/TRBV12-4 CASSLGQGVSGANVLTF TGTGCCAGCAGTTTGGGACAGGGAGTCTCTGGGGCCAACGTCCTGACTTTC
few TRBD2 TRBJ2-3 TRBV10-3 CAISGRTSGQGGTDTQYF TGTGCCATCTCCGGACGGACTAGCGGGCAGGGGGGCACAGATACGCAGTATTTT
few NA TRBJ1-2 TRBV15 CATSRDLSLYGYTF TGTGCCACCAGCAGAGATCTGTCACTCTATGGCTACACCTTC
many NA TRBJ1-5 TRBV7-8 CASSLVGTVYQPQHF TGTGCCAGCAGCTTAGTCGGGACCGTATATCAGCCCCAGCATTTT
NA NA TRBJ2-1 TRBV7-8 CASTDSRAPSSYNEQFF TGTGCCAGCACCGATTCTCGGGCCCCGAGCTCCTACAATGAGCAGTTCTTC
few TRBD2 TRBJ2-3 TRBV20-1 CSAREGLAATDTQYF TGCAGTGCTAGAGAGGGACTAGCGGCCACAGATACGCAGTATTTT
NA NA TRBJ2-1 TRBV24-1 CATSGPNEQFF TGTGCCACCAGTGGACCTAATGAGCAGTTCTTC
NA TRBD1 TRBJ1-2 TRBV12-3/TRBV12-4 CASSYWDSAYGYTF TGTGCCAGCAGTTATTGGGACAGCGCCTATGGCTACACCTTC
few NA TRBJ2-1 TRBV12-3/TRBV12-4 CASSLGIGEQFF TGTGCCAGCAGTTTAGGGATTGGTGAGCAGTTCTTC
few TRBD1 TRBJ2-3 TRBV10-3 CAISDSPGGKGTDTQYF TGTGCCATCAGTGACTCCCCAGGGGGTAAGGGCACAGATACGCAGTATTTT
NA TRBD1 TRBJ1-2 TRBV19 CASRRQGDRYGYTF TGTGCCAGTAGGAGACAGGGGGACCGCTATGGCTACACCTTC
few TRBD2 TRBJ2-1 TRBV4-2 CASSQDGTSGYNEQFF TGTGCCAGCAGCCAAGATGGGACTAGCGGATACAATGAGCAGTTCTTC
NA TRBD2 TRBJ2-1 TRBV28 CASSLGGRVFHNEQFF TGTGCCAGCAGTTTAGGGGGGAGGGTGTTCCACAATGAGCAGTTCTTC
few NA TRBJ2-7 TRBV24-1 CATSKGGGSSYEQYF TGTGCCACCAGTAAGGGGGGCGGGAGCTCCTACGAGCAGTACTTC